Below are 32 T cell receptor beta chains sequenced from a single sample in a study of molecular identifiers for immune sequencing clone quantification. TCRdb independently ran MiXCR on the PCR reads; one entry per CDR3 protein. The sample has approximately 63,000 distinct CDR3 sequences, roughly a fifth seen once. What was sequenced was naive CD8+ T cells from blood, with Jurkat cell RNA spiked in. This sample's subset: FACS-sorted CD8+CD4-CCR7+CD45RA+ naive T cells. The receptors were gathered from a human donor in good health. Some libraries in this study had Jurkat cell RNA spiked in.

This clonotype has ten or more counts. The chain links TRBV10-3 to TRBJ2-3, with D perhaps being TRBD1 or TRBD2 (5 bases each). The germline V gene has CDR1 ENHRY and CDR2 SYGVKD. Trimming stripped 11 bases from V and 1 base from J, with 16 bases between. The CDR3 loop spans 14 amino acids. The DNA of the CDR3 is TGTGCCGCCGGGACGGCGGATCGCACAGATACGCAGTATTTT. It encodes CAAGTADRTDTQYF.

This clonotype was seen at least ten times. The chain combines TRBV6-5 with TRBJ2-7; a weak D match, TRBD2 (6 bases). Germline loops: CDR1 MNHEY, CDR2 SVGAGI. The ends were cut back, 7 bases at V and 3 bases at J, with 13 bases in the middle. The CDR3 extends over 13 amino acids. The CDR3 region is CASTRDPIYEQYF. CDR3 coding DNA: TGTGCCAGCACGCGGGACCCTATCTACGAGCAGTACTTC.

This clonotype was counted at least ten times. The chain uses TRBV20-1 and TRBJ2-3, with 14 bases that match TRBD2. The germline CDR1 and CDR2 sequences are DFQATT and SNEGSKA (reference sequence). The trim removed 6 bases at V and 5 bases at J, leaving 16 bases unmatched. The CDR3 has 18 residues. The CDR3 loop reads CSASPGLAGGGPQDTQYF. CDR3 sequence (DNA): TGCAGTGCCTCACCAGGACTAGCGGGAGGTGGGCCCCAAGATACGCAGTATTTT.

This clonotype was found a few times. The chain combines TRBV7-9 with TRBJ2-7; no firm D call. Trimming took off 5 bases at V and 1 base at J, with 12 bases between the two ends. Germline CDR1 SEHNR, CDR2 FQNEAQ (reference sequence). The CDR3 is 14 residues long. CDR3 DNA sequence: TGTGCCAGCAGCCAGGAATCCCGTTCCTACGAGCAGTACTTC. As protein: CASSQESRSYEQYF.

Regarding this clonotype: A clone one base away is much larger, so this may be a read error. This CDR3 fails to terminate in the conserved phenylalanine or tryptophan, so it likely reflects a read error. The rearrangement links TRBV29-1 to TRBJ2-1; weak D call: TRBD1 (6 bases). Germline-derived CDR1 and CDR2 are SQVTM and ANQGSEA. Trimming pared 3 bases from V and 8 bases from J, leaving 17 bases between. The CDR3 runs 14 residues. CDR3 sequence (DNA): TGCAGCGTTGATTCCGGGACAAGCAACGATGAGCAGTTCCTC. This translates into CSVDSGTSNDEQFL.

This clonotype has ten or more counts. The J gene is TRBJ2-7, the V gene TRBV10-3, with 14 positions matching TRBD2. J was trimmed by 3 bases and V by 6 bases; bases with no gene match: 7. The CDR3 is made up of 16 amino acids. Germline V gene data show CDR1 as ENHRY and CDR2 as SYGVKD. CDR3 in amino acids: CAISEGLAGGHYEQYF. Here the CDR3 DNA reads TGTGCCATCAGCGAAGGACTAGCGGGAGGCCACTACGAGCAGTACTTC.

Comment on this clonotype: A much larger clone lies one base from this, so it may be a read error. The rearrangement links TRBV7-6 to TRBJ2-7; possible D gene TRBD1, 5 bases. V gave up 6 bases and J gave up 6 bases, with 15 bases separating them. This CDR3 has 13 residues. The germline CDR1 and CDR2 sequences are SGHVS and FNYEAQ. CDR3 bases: TGTGCCAGCAGTTCAAACCAGGGCTGCGAGCAGTACTTC. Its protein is CASSSNQGCEQYF.

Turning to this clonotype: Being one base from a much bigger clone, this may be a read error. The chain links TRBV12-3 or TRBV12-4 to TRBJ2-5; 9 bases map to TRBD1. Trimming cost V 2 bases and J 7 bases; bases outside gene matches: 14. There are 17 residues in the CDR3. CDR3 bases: TGTGCCAGCAGTTTAAAATTAAGGAGGACAGGGGTAGGGACCCAGTACTTC. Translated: CASSLKLRRTGVGTQYF.

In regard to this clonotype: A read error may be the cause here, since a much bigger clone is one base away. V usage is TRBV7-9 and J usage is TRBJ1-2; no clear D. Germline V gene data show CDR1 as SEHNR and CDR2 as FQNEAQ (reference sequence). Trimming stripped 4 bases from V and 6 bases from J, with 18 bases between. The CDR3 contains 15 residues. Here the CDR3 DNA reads TGTGCCAGCAGCTACCAGGCGTCGGTAACCCATGGCTACACCTTC. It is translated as CASSYQASVTHGYTF. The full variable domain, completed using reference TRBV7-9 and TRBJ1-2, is DTGVSQNPRHKITKRGQNVTFRCDPISEHNRLYWYRQTLGQGPEFLTYFQNEAQLEKSRLLSDRFSAERPKGSFSTLEIQRTEQGDSAMYLCASSYQASVTHGYTFGSGTRLTVV.

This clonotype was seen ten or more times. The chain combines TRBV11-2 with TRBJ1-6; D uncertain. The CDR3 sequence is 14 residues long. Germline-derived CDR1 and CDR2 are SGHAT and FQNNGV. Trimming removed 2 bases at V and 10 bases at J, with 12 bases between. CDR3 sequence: CASSLFSPNSPLHF. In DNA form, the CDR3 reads TGTGCCAGCAGCTTATTTTCCCCCAACTCACCCCTCCACTTT. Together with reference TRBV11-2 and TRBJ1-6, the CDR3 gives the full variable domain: EAGVAQSPRYKIIEKRQSVAFWCNPISGHATLYWYQQILGQGPKLLIQFQNNGVVDDSQLPKDRFSAERLKGVDSTLKIQPAKLEDSAVYLCASSLFSPNSPLHFGNGTRLTVT.

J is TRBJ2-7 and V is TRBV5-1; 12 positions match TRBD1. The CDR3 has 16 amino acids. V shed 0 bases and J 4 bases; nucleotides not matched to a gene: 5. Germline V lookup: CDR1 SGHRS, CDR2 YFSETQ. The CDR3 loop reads CASSLATGQGAYEQYF. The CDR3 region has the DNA TGCGCCAGCAGCTTGGCCACGGGACAGGGGGCTTACGAGCAGTACTTC. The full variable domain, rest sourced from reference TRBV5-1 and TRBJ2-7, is KAGVTQTPRYLIKTRGQQVTLSCSPISGHRSVSWYQQTPGQGLQFLFEYFSETQRNKGNFPGRFSGRQFSNSRSEMNVSTLELGDSALYLCASSLATGQGAYEQYFGPGTRLTVT.

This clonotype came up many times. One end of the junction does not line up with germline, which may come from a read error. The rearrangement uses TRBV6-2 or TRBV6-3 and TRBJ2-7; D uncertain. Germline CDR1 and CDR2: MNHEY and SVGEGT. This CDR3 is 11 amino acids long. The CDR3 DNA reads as TGTGGCAGCAGCCGCGAGAGAGGGCAGTACTTC. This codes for CGSSRERGQYF.

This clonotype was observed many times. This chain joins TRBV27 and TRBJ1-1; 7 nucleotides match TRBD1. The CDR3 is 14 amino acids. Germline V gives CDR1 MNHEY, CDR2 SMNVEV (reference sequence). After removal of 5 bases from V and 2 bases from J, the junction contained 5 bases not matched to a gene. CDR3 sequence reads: CASSHWTGNTEAFF. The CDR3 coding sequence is TGTGCCAGCAGTCACTGGACAGGTAACACTGAAGCTTTCTTT.

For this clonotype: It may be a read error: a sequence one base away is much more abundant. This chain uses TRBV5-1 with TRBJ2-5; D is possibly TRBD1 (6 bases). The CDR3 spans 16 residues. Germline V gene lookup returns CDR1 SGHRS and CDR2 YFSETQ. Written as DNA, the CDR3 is TGCGCCGGCAGCTTCTCCTCGGATGGACAGTATGAGACCCAGTACTTC. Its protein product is CAGSFSSDGQYETQYF.

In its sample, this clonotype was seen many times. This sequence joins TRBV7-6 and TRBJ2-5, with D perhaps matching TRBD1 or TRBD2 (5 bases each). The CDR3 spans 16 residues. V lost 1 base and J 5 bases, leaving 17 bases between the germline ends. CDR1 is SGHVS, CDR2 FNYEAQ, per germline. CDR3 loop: CASSLGLGAPHETQYF. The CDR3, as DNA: TGTGCCAGCAGCTTAGGTCTCGGGGCGCCGCATGAGACCCAGTACTTC.

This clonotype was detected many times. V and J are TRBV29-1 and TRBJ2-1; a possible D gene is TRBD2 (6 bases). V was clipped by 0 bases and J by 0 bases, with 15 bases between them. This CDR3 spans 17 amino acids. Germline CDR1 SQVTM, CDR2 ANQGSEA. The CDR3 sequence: CSVEDLKAGSSYNEQFF. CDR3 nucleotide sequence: TGCAGCGTTGAAGACCTTAAAGCGGGTAGCTCCTACAATGAGCAGTTCTTC.

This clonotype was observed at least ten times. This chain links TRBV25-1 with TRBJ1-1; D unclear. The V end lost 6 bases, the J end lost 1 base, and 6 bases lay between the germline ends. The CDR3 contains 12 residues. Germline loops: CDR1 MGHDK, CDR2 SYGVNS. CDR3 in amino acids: CASRKGNTEAFF. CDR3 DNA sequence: TGTGCCAGCAGGAAGGGGAACACTGAAGCTTTCTTT.

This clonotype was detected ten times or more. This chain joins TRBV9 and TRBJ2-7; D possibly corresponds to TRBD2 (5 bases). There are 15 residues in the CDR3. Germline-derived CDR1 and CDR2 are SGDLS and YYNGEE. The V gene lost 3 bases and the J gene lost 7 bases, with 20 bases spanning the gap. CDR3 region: CASSAPGYPEGEQYF. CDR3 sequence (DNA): TGTGCCAGCAGCGCCCCAGGTTATCCCGAGGGAGAGCAGTACTTC.

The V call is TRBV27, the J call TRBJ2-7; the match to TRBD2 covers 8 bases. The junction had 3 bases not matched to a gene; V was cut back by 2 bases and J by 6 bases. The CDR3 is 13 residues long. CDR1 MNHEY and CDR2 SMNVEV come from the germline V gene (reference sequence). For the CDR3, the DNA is TGTGCCAGCAGTTTAAGCGGGAGAGGCGAGCAGTACTTC. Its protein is CASSLSGRGEQYF.

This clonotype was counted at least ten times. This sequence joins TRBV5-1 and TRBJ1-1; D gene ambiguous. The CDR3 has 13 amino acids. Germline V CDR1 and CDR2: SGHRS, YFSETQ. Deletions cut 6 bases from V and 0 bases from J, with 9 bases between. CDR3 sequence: CASTDEVNTEAFF. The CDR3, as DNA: TGCGCCAGCACGGACGAGGTGAACACTGAAGCTTTCTTT.

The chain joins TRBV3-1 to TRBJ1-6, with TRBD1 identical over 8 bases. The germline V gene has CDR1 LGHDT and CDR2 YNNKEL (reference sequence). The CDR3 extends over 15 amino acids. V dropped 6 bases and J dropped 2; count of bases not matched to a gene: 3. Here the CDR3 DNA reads TGTGCCAGCAGTGTACAGGGGGCCTATAATTCACCCCTCCACTTT. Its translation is CASSVQGAYNSPLHF.

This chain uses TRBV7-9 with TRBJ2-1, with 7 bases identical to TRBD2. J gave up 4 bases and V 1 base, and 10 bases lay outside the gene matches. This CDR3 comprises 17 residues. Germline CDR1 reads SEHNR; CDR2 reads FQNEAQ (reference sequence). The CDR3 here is CASSLGGAGPKYNEQFF. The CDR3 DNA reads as TGTGCCAGCAGCTTAGGAGGAGCGGGGCCCAAATACAATGAGCAGTTCTTC.

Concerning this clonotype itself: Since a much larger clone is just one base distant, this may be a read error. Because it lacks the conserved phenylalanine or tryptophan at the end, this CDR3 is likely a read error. This chain's CDR3 is CSVETGSNTEAFY. DNA of the CDR3: TGCAGCGTTGAGACAGGGAGTAACACTGAAGCTTTCTAT. The V gene is TRBV29-1, the J gene TRBJ1-1, with TRBD1 identical over 7 bases. Germline lookup yields CDR1 SQVTM and CDR2 ANQGSEA. V shed 3 bases and J 2 bases; nucleotides not matched to a gene: 3. The CDR3 totals 13 residues.

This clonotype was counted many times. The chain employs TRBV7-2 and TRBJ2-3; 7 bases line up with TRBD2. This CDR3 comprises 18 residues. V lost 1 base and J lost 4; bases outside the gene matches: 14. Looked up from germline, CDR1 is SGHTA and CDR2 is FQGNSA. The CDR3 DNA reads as TGTGCCAGCAGCTTAGACGGGGGGACTCATCTTTTCCCAGATACGCAGTATTTT. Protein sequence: CASSLDGGTHLFPDTQYF.

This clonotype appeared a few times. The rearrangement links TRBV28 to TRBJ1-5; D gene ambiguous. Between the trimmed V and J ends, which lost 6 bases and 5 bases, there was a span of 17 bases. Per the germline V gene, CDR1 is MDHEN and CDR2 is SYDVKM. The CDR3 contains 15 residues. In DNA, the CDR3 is TGTGCCAGCAGCACCGACCCTCGGGGAGATCAGCCCCAGCATTTT. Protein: CASSTDPRGDQPQHF.

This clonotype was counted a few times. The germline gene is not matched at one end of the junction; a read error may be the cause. The CDR3 DNA reads as TGCGCCAGCTCCCCCCGGGACAGGGTGTCCAATGAGCGGTTCTTC. Encoded protein: CASSPRDRVSNERFF. This chain links TRBV5-1 with TRBJ2-1, with 9 bases that match TRBD1. The germline CDR1 and CDR2 sequences are SGHRS and YFSETQ. CDR3 size: 15 residues.

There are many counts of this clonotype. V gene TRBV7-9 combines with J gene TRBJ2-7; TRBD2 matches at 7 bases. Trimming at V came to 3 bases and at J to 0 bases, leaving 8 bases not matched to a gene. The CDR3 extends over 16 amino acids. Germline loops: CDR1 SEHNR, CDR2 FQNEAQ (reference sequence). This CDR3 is CASSFFAGVLSYEQYF. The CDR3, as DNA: TGTGCCAGCAGCTTTTTTGCGGGAGTACTCTCCTACGAGCAGTACTTC.

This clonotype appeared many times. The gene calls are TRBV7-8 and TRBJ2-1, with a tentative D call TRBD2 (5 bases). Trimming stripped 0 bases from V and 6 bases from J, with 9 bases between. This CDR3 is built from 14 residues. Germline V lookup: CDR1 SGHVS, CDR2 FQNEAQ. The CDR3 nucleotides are TGTGCCAGCAGCTTAGCGGGAGAAGGCAATGAGCAGTTCTTC. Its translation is CASSLAGEGNEQFF.

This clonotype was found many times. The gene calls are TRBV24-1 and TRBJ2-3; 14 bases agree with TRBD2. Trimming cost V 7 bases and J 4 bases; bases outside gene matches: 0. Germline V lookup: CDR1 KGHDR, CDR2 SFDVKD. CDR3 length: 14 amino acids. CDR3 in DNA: TGTGCCACCAGGGGACTAGCGGGAGCAGATACGCAGTATTTT. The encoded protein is CATRGLAGADTQYF.

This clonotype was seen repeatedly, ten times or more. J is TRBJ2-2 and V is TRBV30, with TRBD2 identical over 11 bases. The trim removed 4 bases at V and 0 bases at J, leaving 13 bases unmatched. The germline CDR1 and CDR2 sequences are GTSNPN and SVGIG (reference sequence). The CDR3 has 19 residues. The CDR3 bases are TGTGCCTGGACCACCCTGGGACTAGCGGATTATGCGAACACCGGGGAGCTGTTTTTT. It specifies CAWTTLGLADYANTGELFF.

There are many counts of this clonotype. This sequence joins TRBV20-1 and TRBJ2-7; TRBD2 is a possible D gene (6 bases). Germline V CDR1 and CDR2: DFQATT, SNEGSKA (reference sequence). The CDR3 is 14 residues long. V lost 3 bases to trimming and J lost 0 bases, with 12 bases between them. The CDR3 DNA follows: TGCAGTGCTAGGCCGCGGGACCGCTCCTACGAGCAGTACTTC. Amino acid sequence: CSARPRDRSYEQYF.

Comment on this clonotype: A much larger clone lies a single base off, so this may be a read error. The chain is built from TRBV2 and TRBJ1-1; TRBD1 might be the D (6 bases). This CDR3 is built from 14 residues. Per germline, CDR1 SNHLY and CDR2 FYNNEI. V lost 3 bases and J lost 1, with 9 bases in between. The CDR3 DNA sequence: TGTGCCAGCAGTGAGGGACACCCGAACACTGAAGCTTTCTTT. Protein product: CASSEGHPNTEAFF.